The clone carrying this TCR beta chain was counted only a few times. What it binds is unknown. This entry is derived from a study of blood T cells in healthy people across ages. Broader study findings: Not knowing donor CMV status may have confounded expanded clonotype changes. In long-lived donors, naive CD4+ cell counts and diversity exceeded those of aged donors. The recorded TCR beta diversity per million T cells decreased in a roughly linear manner with age.

Next came a second PCR, run for about 6 to 11 cycles, which used a sample-barcoded 5' primer along with a J-beta primer mix. From the 5' RACE reads, TCRdb called clonotypes with MiXCR, one entry per CDR3 protein. The data show hundreds of thousands of distinct CDR3 sequences, 46% seen once. The study drew donors from healthy Caucasian individuals in Russia aged roughly 6 to 100. The ends were cut back, 0 bases at V and 0 bases at J, with 15 bases in the middle. The CDR3 has 18 amino acids. Germline V CDR1 and CDR2: LGHNA, YSLEER. The receptor was isolated from a man older than 75 in good health. The specimen was blood. V usage is TRBV4-3 and J usage is TRBJ1-5; the D is unclear. CDR3 nucleotides: TGCGCCAGCAGCCAAGATCGGGCCGTCGGCTATAGCAATCAGCCCCAGCATTTT. This gives the protein CASSQDRAVGYSNQPQHF.